This T cell receptor beta chain was obtained from a study of Graves' ophthalmopathy and Graves' hyperthyroidism. Regarding the study as a whole: Also, most clonotypes expanded in the thyroid above 0.001 frequency appeared in blood.

Amplifying from RNA transcripts, the study obtained TCR beta CDR3 regions. After a first-round RT-PCR with HTBI primers, a second-round multiplex PCR was run. TCRdb re-derived calls from the multiplex PCR reads in MiXCR, one entry per CDR3 protein. Among over a million distinct CDR3 sequences listed, about two fifths were seen once. Hyperthyroidism cases were recent diagnoses of under 2 months' duration in people aged 18 to 65. Clinical symptoms, serum thyroxine, TRAb, thyroid ultrasound and orbital computed tomography were relied on for diagnosis. Points on this clonotype: Its antigen remains unidentified.

The CDR3 spans 14 residues. CDR1 is MDHEN and CDR2 is SYDVKM in the germline V gene. Trimming took 4 bases from V and 2 from J, leaving 11 bases between them. This clonotype originated in an adult man with Graves' hyperthyroidism. Sequenced sample: peripheral blood or thyroid tissue (not recorded which). V usage is TRBV28 and J usage is TRBJ2-5, with D uncertain. In nucleotides, the CDR3 is TGTGCCAGCAGTTCCCCCTTCCTTCAAGAGACCCAGTACTTC. The encoded protein is CASSSPFLQETQYF.